This is a list of T cell receptor beta chains from one sample in a study of blood T cell repertoires in COVID-19. Only in-frame clones appear in the TCRdb table, and some are missing; sequencing was by immunoSEQ multiplex PCR. The sample includes roughly 380,000 clones, 87% of them seen just once. The sample was PBMCs or T cells enriched from blood (not recorded which). The receptor source for this set is a woman in her thirties who had recovered from COVID-19. CDR3s include the opening cysteine and the closing phenylalanine or tryptophan. Each record gives: V gene, D gene, clone size, J gene, CDR3 DNA, CDR3 protein. The D gene is left open where the match is weak. Clone size, where shown, is once, few, many, or a class for clones that have expanded.

V gene: TRBV19
D gene: -
clone size: -
J gene: TRBJ1-4
CDR3 DNA: TGTGCCAGTAGTAGGGGCACCGCGGCGGAAAAACTGTTTTTT
CDR3 protein: CASSRGTAAEKLFF

V gene: TRBV3-1/TRBV3-2
D gene: -
clone size: -
J gene: TRBJ1-3
CDR3 DNA: TGTGCCAGCAGCCAAGATGGCCGGGTAAACACCATATATTTT
CDR3 protein: CASSQDGRVNTIYF

V gene: TRBV5-1
D gene: -
clone size: once
J gene: TRBJ1-1
CDR3 DNA: TGCGCCAGCAGCTTGGAACCAGAGGTATTGTTGTCGAACACTGAAGCTTTCTTT
CDR3 protein: CASSLEPEVLLSNTEAFF

V gene: TRBV7-9
D gene: -
clone size: once
J gene: TRBJ1-2
CDR3 DNA: TGTGCCAGCAGCTCAGAGGGCGGATTAGGCAACACCTTC
CDR3 protein: CASSSEGGLGNTF

V gene: TRBV4-1
D gene: -
clone size: -
J gene: TRBJ1-5
CDR3 DNA: TGCGCCAGCAGCCCCCAATCTGGACGGGGAAATCAGCCCCAGCATTTT
CDR3 protein: CASSPQSGRGNQPQHF

V gene: TRBV18
D gene: TRBD2
clone size: -
J gene: TRBJ2-3
CDR3 DNA: TGTGCCAGCTCACGCTTTACTAGCGGGGGCACAGATACGCAGTATTTT
CDR3 protein: CASSRFTSGGTDTQYF

V gene: TRBV27
D gene: TRBD2
clone size: -
J gene: TRBJ2-1
CDR3 DNA: TGTGCCAGCAAGCTAGCGGGGGGGTACAATGAGCAGTTCTTC
CDR3 protein: CASKLAGGYNEQFF

V gene: TRBV20-1
D gene: -
clone size: -
J gene: TRBJ2-3
CDR3 DNA: TGCAGTGCTAGTTCCAGGAGGGCCCCCCCAGATACGCAGTATTTT
CDR3 protein: CSASSRRAPPDTQYF

V gene: TRBV19
D gene: -
clone size: -
J gene: TRBJ2-3
CDR3 DNA: TGTGCCAGTAGTACTCCGGACATTACTAGCACAGATACGCAGTATTTT
CDR3 protein: CASSTPDITSTDTQYF

V gene: TRBV6-7
D gene: -
clone size: few
J gene: TRBJ2-1
CDR3 DNA: TGTGCCCCGAGGCGGGTTACCCCCTACAATGAGCAGTTCTTC
CDR3 protein: CAPRRVTPYNEQFF

V gene: TRBV28
D gene: TRBD1
clone size: once
J gene: TRBJ1-2
CDR3 DNA: TGTGCCAGCAGTCTCTCCCGACAGGGGATCTATGGCTACACCTTC
CDR3 protein: CASSLSRQGIYGYTF

V gene: TRBV3-1/TRBV3-2
D gene: -
clone size: -
J gene: TRBJ1-1
CDR3 DNA: TGTGCCAGCAGCCAAGGCCCGAAGGGGCGGGGGCTTGAAGCTTTCTTT
CDR3 protein: CASSQGPKGRGLEAFF

V gene: TRBV7-9
D gene: -
clone size: -
J gene: TRBJ1-1
CDR3 DNA: TGTGCCAGCAGCTTAGGACTTCCGAACACTGAAGCTTTCTTT
CDR3 protein: CASSLGLPNTEAFF

V gene: TRBV30
D gene: -
clone size: -
J gene: TRBJ2-6
CDR3 DNA: TGTGCCTGGAGCGGGGCTGGGGCCAACGTCCTGACTTTC
CDR3 protein: CAWSGAGANVLTF

V gene: TRBV2
D gene: -
clone size: -
J gene: TRBJ2-7
CDR3 DNA: TGTGCCAGCAGTGTTCAGTCCTACGAGCAGTACTTC
CDR3 protein: CASSVQSYEQYF

V gene: TRBV29-1
D gene: TRBD1
clone size: -
J gene: TRBJ2-1
CDR3 DNA: TGCAGCTCTGGACAGGGGGCCTACAATGAGCAGTTCTTC
CDR3 protein: CSSGQGAYNEQFF

V gene: TRBV3-1/TRBV3-2
D gene: -
clone size: -
J gene: TRBJ1-5
CDR3 DNA: TGTGCCAGCAGCCAAGATGGAGGGGCTGGCAATCAGCCCCAGCATTTT
CDR3 protein: CASSQDGGAGNQPQHF

V gene: TRBV11-2
D gene: TRBD1
clone size: -
J gene: TRBJ2-5
CDR3 DNA: TGTGCCAGCAGCTGGGACAGCGAAGAGACCCAGTACTTC
CDR3 protein: CASSWDSEETQYF

V gene: TRBV6-5
D gene: TRBD1
clone size: once
J gene: TRBJ1-2
CDR3 DNA: TGTGCCAGCAGTATCCGGGACAGGGGCTATGGCTACACCTTC
CDR3 protein: CASSIRDRGYGYTF

V gene: TRBV21-1
D gene: -
clone size: -
J gene: TRBJ1-4
CDR3 DNA: TGTGCCAGCAGCTCTCAACAGGATAAAAATGAAAAACTGTTTTTT
CDR3 protein: CASSSQQDKNEKLFF

V gene: TRBV19
D gene: TRBD1
clone size: -
J gene: TRBJ1-1
CDR3 DNA: TGTGCCAGTAGTAAGGACAGGGGTCCTGAAGCTTTCTTT
CDR3 protein: CASSKDRGPEAFF

V gene: TRBV4-2
D gene: TRBD1
clone size: -
J gene: TRBJ2-3
CDR3 DNA: TGTGCCAGCAGCCAGGAGCCGGGACAGGGAATTTTTGATACGCAGTATTTT
CDR3 protein: CASSQEPGQGIFDTQYF

V gene: TRBV7-2
D gene: -
clone size: -
J gene: TRBJ1-3
CDR3 DNA: TGTGCCAGCAGTTTTAGGGGAGGGGATGGTTACACCATATATTTT
CDR3 protein: CASSFRGGDGYTIYF

V gene: TRBV6-5
D gene: TRBD1
clone size: few
J gene: TRBJ1-5
CDR3 DNA: TGTGCCAGCATGGGACAGGCCTTTGGCAATCAGCCCCAGCATTTT
CDR3 protein: CASMGQAFGNQPQHF

V gene: TRBV3-1/TRBV3-2
D gene: TRBD2
clone size: -
J gene: TRBJ2-5
CDR3 DNA: TGTGCCAGCAGCCCTTGGACTAGCGGGGGCCAAGAGACCCAGTACTTC
CDR3 protein: CASSPWTSGGQETQYF

V gene: TRBV11-2
D gene: TRBD1
clone size: -
J gene: TRBJ1-2
CDR3 DNA: TGTGCCAGCAGCTTATCCCCGGTACAGGGGACTTGGGGCTACACCTTC
CDR3 protein: CASSLSPVQGTWGYTF

V gene: TRBV28
D gene: TRBD1
clone size: few
J gene: TRBJ1-4
CDR3 DNA: TGTGCCAGCAGTTTCCCGGGACAGGGTGAAAAACTGTTTTTT
CDR3 protein: CASSFPGQGEKLFF

V gene: TRBV25-1
D gene: TRBD1
clone size: -
J gene: TRBJ2-1
CDR3 DNA: TGTGCCAGCAGTGAAAAACAGGGGCTGTTCAATGAGCAGTTCTTC
CDR3 protein: CASSEKQGLFNEQFF

V gene: TRBV7-9
D gene: -
clone size: -
J gene: TRBJ1-2
CDR3 DNA: TGTGCCAGCAGCGCAGGGGACTATGGCTACACCTTC
CDR3 protein: CASSAGDYGYTF

V gene: TRBV5-3
D gene: TRBD1
clone size: -
J gene: TRBJ1-2
CDR3 DNA: TGTGCCAGAAGCTCTACAGGGGTCTGGAACTATGGCTACACCTTC
CDR3 protein: CARSSTGVWNYGYTF

V gene: TRBV7-2
D gene: -
clone size: once
J gene: TRBJ1-1
CDR3 DNA: TGTGCCAGCAGCTTAGGGGACCGCGGGGACACTGAAGCTTTCTTT
CDR3 protein: CASSLGDRGDTEAFF

V gene: TRBV2
D gene: -
clone size: -
J gene: TRBJ2-5
CDR3 DNA: TGTGCCAGCGAAGCAGGAACACGAGGGTGGACCCAGTACTTC
CDR3 protein: CASEAGTRGWTQYF